Listed here is a single T cell receptor beta chain. Using its own MiXCR run on the 5' RACE reads, TCRdb lists one record per CDR3 protein. Here the sample spans fewer than 150,000 distinct CDR3 sequences, approximately 5.9% being singletons. V lost 5 bases and J lost 7, with 18 bases in between. The CDR3 covers 15 residues. From germline, CDR1 is SGHRS and CDR2 YFSETQ. This record comes from a study of T-cell memory formation after mild COVID-19. The V and J genes are TRBV5-1 and TRBJ2-2, with D perhaps matching TRBD1 (6 bases). The TCR was taken from an adult woman who had mild COVID-19 (a few samples of this study predate the infection). Cell type and time point are not known. What was sequenced was PBMCs or a T cell subset sorted from them (not recorded which). The CDR3 is CASRSPQGRNGELFF. In DNA form, the CDR3 reads TGCGCCAGCAGGTCCCCCCAGGGGCGAAACGGGGAGCTGTTTTTT.